The entry below describes one T cell receptor beta chain. These data originate in a study of cytomegalovirus exposure and HLA in healthy donors. J lost 7 bases, V lost 6 bases, and 12 bases had no gene match. The length of the CDR3 is 16 residues. The V gene's germline CDR1 is KGHSH and CDR2 LQKENI. Primers for the PCR totalled 60 Vbeta and 13 Jbeta. Profiling relied on immunoSEQ multiplex PCR, and the TCRdb table lists in-frame clones only, not all of them. This sample has under 200,000 clones, with 81% found just once. The sequence was obtained from a man aged 50 to 60 in good health and CMV-seronegative. The sample taken for sequencing was PBMCs. The chain combines TRBV18 with TRBJ1-6; TRBD1 matches 7 bases. In DNA form, the CDR3 reads TGTGCCAGCTCGCACGCCTCCGGGACAGCGAATTCACCCCTCCACTTT. Protein: CASSHASGTANSPLHF.